The following is a T cell receptor beta chain sequence with its context. V lost 7 bases to trimming and J lost 0 bases, with 10 bases between them. The CDR3 extends over 15 amino acids. Germline V gene sequence: CDR1 MNHEY, CDR2 SVGAGI. The sample originates from a study of blood T cell repertoires in COVID-19. For the study at large: T cells, B-cell-depleted T cells, or PBMCs supplied cDNA or gDNA.

Authors' processing steps: Reference gene primers were amplified, and this amplification served to estimate nucleated cell counts. The repertoire was sequenced with immunoSEQ multiplex PCR; TCRdb's copy has only in-frame clones and lacks some. That table gives V, J and clone size, and the DNA gave D and trimming. The sample includes about 160,000 clones, about 81% of them seen just once. The genes are TRBV6-5 and TRBJ2-6, with D uncertain. The sequenced material came from peripheral blood. The receptor's source is a man aged 60 to 69 with active or convalescent COVID-19. CDR3 coding DNA: TGTGCCAGCAACCCTTCAGGCTCTGGGGCCAACGTCCTGACTTTC. It specifies CASNPSGSGANVLTF.